This T cell receptor beta chain was retrieved from a study of cytomegalovirus exposure and HLA in healthy donors. The PCR was carried out with 60 Vbeta primers and 13 Jbeta primers. Method: immunoSEQ multiplex PCR; TCRdb's copy keeps in-frame clones and lacks some. The repertoire holds about 140,000 clones, roughly three quarters seen once, with 1.5% to 2% in the top ten. V lost 0 bases to trimming and J lost 10 bases; unmatched junction nucleotides: 5. The germline gives CDR1 SGHRS, CDR2 YFSETQ. The CDR3 runs 14 residues. The clonotype originates from a woman in her thirties in good health and CMV-seronegative. The chain links TRBV5-1 to TRBJ2-1; 9 bases match TRBD1. The sample was PBMCs. CDR3 DNA sequence: TGCGCCAGCAGCTTGGTGGGACAGGGTGGGGAGCAGTTCTTC. It encodes CASSLVGQGGEQFF.